This TCR beta chain was sequenced for a study of CD8+CD57+ T cells in acquired aplastic anemia. As for the study in general: CD4+ and CD8+ cells, once sorted, gave DNA averaging about 3.4 ug. On average, healthy donors gave some 11 million reads for CD4+ cells.

Investigators profiled TCR beta VDJ and CDR3 from genomic DNA template. TCRdb itself ran the reads through MiXCR, one entry per CDR3 protein. The sample lists around 400,000 distinct CDR3 sequences, roughly 68% seen once, with 3% to 5% in the top ten. In this sample, this clonotype turned up a few times. Its cognate antigen is unknown. This may stem from a read error, because a much larger clone lies one nucleotide away. Germline CDR1 SNHLY, CDR2 FYNNEI. This CDR3 has 14 amino acids. Study results and caveats: Researchers report that about 29 CD8+ CDR3 sequences appeared in both patients and controls. Researchers reported that CD8+ Simpson's diversity was not significantly different in patients versus controls.

Sample: sorted CD4+, CD8+, or CD8+CD57+ T cells (not recorded which) from PBMCs. V is TRBV2 and J is TRBJ1-1; D is perhaps TRBD1 (6 bases). This clonotype originated in a human donor in good health, serving as a control. CDR3 sequence: CASTKGGAYTEASF. In nucleotides, the CDR3 is TGTGCCAGCACCAAGGGGGGGGCCTACACTGAAGCTTCCTTT.